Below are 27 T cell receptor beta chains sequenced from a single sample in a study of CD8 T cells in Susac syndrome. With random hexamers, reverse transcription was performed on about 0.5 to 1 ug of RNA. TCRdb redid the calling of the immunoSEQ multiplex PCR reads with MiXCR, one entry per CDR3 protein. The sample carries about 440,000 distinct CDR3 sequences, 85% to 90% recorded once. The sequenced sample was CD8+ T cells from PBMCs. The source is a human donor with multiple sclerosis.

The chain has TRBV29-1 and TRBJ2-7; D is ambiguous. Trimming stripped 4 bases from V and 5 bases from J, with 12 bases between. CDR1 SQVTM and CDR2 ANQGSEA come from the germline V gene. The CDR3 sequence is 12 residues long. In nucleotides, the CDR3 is TGCAGCGTTGGGGCGCAATGGGACGAGCAGTACTTC. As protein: CSVGAQWDEQYF.

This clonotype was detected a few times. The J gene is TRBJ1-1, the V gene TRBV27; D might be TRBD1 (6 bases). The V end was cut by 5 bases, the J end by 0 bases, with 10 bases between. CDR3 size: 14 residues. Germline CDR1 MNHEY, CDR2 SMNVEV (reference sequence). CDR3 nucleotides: TGTGCCAGCAGTGTCACAGGGTTGAACACTGAAGCTTTCTTT. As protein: CASSVTGLNTEAFF.

The chain's CDR3 is CSVEDREETQYF. CDR3 nucleotides: TGCAGCGTTGAAGACAGGGAAGAGACCCAGTACTTC. The chain couples TRBV29-1 to TRBJ2-5; perhaps TRBD1 as D (5 bases). V was trimmed by 0 bases and J by 3 bases, leaving 5 bases between them. The germline V gene has CDR1 SQVTM and CDR2 ANQGSEA. The CDR3 has 12 amino acids.

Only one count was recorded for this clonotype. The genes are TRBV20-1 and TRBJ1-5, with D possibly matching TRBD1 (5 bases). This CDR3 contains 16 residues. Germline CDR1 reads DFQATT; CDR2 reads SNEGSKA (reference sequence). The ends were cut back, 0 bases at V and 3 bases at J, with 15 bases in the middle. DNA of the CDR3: TGCAGTGCTAGAGATGGGACGGCCGTCCCCAATCAGCCCCAGCATTTT. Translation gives CSARDGTAVPNQPQHF.

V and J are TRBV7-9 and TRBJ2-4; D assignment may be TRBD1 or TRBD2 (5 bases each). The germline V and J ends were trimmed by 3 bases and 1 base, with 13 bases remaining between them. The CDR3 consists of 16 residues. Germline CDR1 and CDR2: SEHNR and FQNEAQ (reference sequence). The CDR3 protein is CASSFTGPWAKNIQYF. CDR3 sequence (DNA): TGTGCCAGCAGCTTTACGGGGCCGTGGGCCAAAAACATTCAGTACTTC.

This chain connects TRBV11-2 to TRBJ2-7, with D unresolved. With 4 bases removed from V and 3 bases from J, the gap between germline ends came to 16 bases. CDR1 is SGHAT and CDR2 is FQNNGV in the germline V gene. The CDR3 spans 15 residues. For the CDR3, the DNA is TGTGCCAGCAGCTCCTGGGCACCGGATAACTACGAGCAGTACTTC. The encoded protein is CASSSWAPDNYEQYF.

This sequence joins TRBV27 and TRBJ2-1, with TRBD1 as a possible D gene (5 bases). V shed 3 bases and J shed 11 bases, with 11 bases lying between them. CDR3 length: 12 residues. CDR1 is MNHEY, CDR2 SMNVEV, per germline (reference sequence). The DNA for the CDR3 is TGTGCCAGCAGTTTTGGGGCAGGTCAGCAGTTCTTC. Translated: CASSFGAGQQFF.

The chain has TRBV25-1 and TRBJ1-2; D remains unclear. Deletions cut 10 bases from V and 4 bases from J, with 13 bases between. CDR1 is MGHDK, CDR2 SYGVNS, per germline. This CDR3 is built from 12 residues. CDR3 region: CATAMGSYGYTF. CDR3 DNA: TGTGCCACGGCCATGGGAAGCTATGGCTACACCTTC.

Here the CDR3 DNA reads TGTGCCTGGAGTGATGGACAGGACGGTGGAAACACCATATATTTT. Its translation is CAWSDGQDGGNTIYF. This chain connects TRBV30 to TRBJ1-3; 7 bases align to TRBD1. Germline values: CDR1 GTSNPN, CDR2 SVGIG (reference sequence). The CDR3 spans 15 residues. The V gene end was trimmed by 1 base and the J gene end by 3 bases; junction bases not matched to a gene: 6.

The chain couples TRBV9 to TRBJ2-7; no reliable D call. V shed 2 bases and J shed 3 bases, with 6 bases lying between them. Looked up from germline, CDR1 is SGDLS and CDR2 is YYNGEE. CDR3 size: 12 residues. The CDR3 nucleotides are TGTGCCAGCAGCGTCCAACACTACGAGCAGTACTTC. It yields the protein CASSVQHYEQYF.

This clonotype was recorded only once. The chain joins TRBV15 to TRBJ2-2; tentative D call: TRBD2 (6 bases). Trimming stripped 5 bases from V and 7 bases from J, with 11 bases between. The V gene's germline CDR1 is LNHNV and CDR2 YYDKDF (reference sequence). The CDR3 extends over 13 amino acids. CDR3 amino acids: CATSSLGGGELFF. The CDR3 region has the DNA TGTGCCACCAGCTCGCTGGGGGGCGGGGAGCTGTTTTTT.

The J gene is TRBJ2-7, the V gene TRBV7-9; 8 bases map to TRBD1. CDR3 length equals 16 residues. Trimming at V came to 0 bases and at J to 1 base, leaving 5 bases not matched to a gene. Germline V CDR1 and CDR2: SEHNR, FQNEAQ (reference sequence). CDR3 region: CASSLALGTGSYEQYF. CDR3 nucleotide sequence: TGTGCCAGCAGCTTAGCTCTTGGGACAGGTTCCTACGAGCAGTACTTC. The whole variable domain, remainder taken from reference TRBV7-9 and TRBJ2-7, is DTGVSQNPRHKITKRGQNVTFRCDPISEHNRLYWYRQTLGQGPEFLTYFQNEAQLEKSRLLSDRFSAERPKGSFSTLEIQRTEQGDSAMYLCASSLALGTGSYEQYFGPGTRLTVT.

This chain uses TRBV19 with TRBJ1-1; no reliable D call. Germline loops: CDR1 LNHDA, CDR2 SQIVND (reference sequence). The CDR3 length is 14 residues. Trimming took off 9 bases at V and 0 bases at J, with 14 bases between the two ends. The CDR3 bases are TGTGCCAGCTTCCCCTCGGGGATGAACACTGAAGCTTTCTTT. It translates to CASFPSGMNTEAFF.

The CDR3 protein is CASSPGLANTGELFF. The CDR3, as DNA: TGCGCCAGCAGCCCCGGACTGGCGAACACCGGGGAGCTGTTTTTT. The chain is built from TRBV4-1 and TRBJ2-2; D perhaps matches TRBD2 (5 bases). V lost 4 bases and J lost 0, with 9 bases in between. This CDR3 is built from 15 residues. Looked up from germline, CDR1 is MGHRA and CDR2 is YSYEKL.

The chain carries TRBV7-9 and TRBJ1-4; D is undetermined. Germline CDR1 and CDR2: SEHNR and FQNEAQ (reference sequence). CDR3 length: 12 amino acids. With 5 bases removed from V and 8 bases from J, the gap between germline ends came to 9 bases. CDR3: CASSRSGEKLFF. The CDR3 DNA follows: TGTGCCAGCAGCAGAAGTGGGGAAAAACTGTTTTTT.

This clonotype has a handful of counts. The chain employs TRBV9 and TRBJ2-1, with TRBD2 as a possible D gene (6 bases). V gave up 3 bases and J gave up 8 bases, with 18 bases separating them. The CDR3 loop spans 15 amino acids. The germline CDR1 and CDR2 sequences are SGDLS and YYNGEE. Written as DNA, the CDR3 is TGTGCCAGCAGCGATAGCGTCGGGATAGCGGATGAGCAGTTCTTC. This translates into CASSDSVGIADEQFF.

The CDR3: CASSSLGLNYGYTF. In nucleotides, the CDR3 is TGTGCCAGCAGCTCCCTCGGCTTAAACTATGGCTACACCTTC. V and J are TRBV9 and TRBJ1-2; D is uncertain. The CDR3 is 14 amino acids. The germline V gene has CDR1 SGDLS and CDR2 YYNGEE. V was shortened by 4 bases and J by 2 bases, with 12 bases between the two germline ends.

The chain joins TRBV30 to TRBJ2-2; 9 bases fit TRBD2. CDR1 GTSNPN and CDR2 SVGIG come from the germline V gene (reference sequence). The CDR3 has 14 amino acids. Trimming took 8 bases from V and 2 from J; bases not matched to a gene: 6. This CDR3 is CAAQREANTGELFF. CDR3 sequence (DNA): TGTGCCGCTCAGCGGGAGGCAAACACCGGGGAGCTGTTTTTT.

For the CDR3, the DNA is TGTGCCAGCAGCTTAGGGGTTGCAGGTCTGGACACTGAAGCTTTCTTT. Residues: CASSLGVAGLDTEAFF. The chain has TRBV7-9 and TRBJ1-1; no definite D call. V was pared by 1 base and J by 3 bases, with 15 bases between. This CDR3 has 16 residues. Germline lookup yields CDR1 SEHNR and CDR2 FQNEAQ (reference sequence).

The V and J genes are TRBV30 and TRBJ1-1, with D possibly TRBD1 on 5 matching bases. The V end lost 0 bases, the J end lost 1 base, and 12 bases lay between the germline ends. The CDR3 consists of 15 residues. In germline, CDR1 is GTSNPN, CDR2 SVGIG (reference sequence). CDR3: CAWSVLGRENTEAFF. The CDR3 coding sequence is TGTGCCTGGAGTGTATTGGGCAGGGAGAACACTGAAGCTTTCTTT.

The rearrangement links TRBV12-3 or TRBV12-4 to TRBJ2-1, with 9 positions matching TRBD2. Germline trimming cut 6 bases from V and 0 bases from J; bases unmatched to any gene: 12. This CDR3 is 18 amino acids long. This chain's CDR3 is CASRTSGGDGSSYNEQFF. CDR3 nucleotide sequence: TGTGCCAGCAGGACTAGCGGCGGGGACGGTAGCTCCTACAATGAGCAGTTCTTC.

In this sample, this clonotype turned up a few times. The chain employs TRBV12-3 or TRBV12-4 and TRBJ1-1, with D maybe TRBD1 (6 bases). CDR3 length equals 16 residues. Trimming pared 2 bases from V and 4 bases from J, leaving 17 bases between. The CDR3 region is CASSLKWGGASTEAFF. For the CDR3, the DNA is TGTGCCAGCAGTTTAAAATGGGGGGGCGCATCCACTGAAGCTTTCTTT.

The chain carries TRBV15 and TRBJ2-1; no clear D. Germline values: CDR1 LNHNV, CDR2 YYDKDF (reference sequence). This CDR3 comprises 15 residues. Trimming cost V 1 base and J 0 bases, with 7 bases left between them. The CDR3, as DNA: TGTGCCACCAGCAGAGGTCGAGACTCCTACAATGAGCAGTTCTTC. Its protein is CATSRGRDSYNEQFF.

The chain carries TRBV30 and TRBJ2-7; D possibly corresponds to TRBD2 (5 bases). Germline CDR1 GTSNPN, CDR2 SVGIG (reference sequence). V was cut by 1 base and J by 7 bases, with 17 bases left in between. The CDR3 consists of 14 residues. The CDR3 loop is CAWSAGWGVEEQYF. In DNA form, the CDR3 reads TGTGCCTGGAGTGCCGGATGGGGAGTGGAGGAGCAGTACTTC.

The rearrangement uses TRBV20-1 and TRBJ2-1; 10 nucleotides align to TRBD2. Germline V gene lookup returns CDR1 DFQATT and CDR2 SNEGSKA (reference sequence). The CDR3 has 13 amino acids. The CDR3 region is CSPEAGGPNEQFF. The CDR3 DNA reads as TGCAGCCCGGAAGCGGGGGGGCCCAATGAGCAGTTCTTC.

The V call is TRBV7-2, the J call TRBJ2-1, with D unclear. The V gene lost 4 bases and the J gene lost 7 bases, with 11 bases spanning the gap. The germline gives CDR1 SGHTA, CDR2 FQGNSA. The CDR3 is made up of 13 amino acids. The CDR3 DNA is TGTGCCAGCAGCTCTTACACTTCTAATGAGCAGTTCTTC. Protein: CASSSYTSNEQFF.

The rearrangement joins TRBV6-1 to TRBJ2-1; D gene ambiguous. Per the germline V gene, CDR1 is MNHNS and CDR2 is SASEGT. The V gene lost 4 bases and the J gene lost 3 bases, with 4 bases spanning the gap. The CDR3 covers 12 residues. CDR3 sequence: CASSVSYNEQFF. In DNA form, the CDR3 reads TGTGCCAGCAGTGTAAGCTACAATGAGCAGTTCTTC.